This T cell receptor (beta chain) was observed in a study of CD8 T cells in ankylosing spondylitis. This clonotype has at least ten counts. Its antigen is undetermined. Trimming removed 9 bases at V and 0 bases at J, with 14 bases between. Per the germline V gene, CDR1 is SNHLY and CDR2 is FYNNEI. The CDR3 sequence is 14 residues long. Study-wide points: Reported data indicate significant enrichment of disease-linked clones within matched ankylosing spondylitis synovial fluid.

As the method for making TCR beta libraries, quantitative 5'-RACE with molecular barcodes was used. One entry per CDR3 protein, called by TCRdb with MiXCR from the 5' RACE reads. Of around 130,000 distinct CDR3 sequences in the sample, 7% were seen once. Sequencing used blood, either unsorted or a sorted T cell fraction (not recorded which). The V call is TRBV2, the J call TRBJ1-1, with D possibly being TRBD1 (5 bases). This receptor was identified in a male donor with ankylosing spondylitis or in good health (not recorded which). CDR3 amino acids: CAREGEGMNTEAFF. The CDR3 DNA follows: TGTGCCAGGGAAGGAGAGGGGATGAACACTGAAGCTTTCTTT.